This is a list of T cell receptor beta chains from one sample in a study of cytomegalovirus exposure and HLA in healthy donors. Clones were sequenced by immunoSEQ multiplex PCR, and TCRdb holds only the in-frame ones, with some missing. The sample records about 64,000 clones, around four fifths being singletons. The sequenced material came from PBMCs. These receptors all come from a male donor in good health and CMV-seropositive. Both conserved end residues are part of each CDR3. The D gene is left open where the match is weak. Not all rows give a size; the values are once, few, many and, for expanded clones, a class.

CDR3 length: 15
V gene: TRBV11-2
clone size: NA
D gene: NA
J gene: TRBJ2-2
CDR3 protein: CASSRDSRPTGELFF
CDR3 DNA: TGTGCCAGCAGCCGCGATTCGCGGCCCACCGGGGAGCTGTTTTTT

CDR3 length: 17
V gene: TRBV7-9
clone size: NA
D gene: NA
J gene: TRBJ1-3
CDR3 protein: CASSYLQALSSGNTIYF
CDR3 DNA: TGTGCCAGCAGCTACCTACAGGCCCTAAGCTCTGGAAACACCATATATTTT

CDR3 length: 9
V gene: TRBV30
clone size: NA
D gene: NA
J gene: TRBJ1-4
CDR3 protein: CARTEKLFF
CDR3 DNA: TGTGCTAGAACGGAAAAACTGTTTTTT

CDR3 length: 15
V gene: TRBV2
clone size: NA
D gene: TRBD1
J gene: TRBJ1-1
CDR3 protein: CASSPRTGGFTEAFF
CDR3 DNA: TGTGCCAGCAGTCCAAGGACAGGGGGCTTCACTGAAGCTTTCTTT

CDR3 length: 15
V gene: TRBV5-1
clone size: once
D gene: NA
J gene: TRBJ2-3
CDR3 protein: CASSSAPRGTDTQYF
CDR3 DNA: TGCGCCAGCAGTAGCGCACCCCGAGGCACAGATACGCAGTATTTT

CDR3 length: 13
V gene: TRBV5-4
clone size: NA
D gene: NA
J gene: TRBJ2-3
CDR3 protein: CASSRDFTDTQYF
CDR3 DNA: TGTGCCAGCAGTCGAGACTTCACAGATACGCAGTATTTT

CDR3 length: 13
V gene: TRBV13
clone size: NA
D gene: NA
J gene: TRBJ1-1
CDR3 protein: CASSPQSRPEAFF
CDR3 DNA: TGTGCCAGCAGCCCACAATCGAGGCCGGAAGCTTTCTTT

CDR3 length: 15
V gene: TRBV19
clone size: NA
D gene: NA
J gene: TRBJ2-6
CDR3 protein: CASTPRGGGANVLTF
CDR3 DNA: TGTGCCAGTACCCCCAGGGGCGGTGGGGCCAACGTCCTGACTTTC

CDR3 length: 15
V gene: TRBV7-9
clone size: NA
D gene: TRBD1
J gene: TRBJ2-2
CDR3 protein: CASSFGRGYTGELFF
CDR3 DNA: TGTGCCAGCAGCTTCGGCAGGGGGTACACCGGGGAGCTGTTTTTT

CDR3 length: 15
V gene: TRBV4-1
clone size: once
D gene: TRBD1
J gene: TRBJ1-3
CDR3 protein: CASSQEPQGAYTIYF
CDR3 DNA: TGCGCCAGCAGCCAAGAACCGCAGGGGGCATACACCATATATTTT

CDR3 length: 16
V gene: TRBV5-1
clone size: NA
D gene: NA
J gene: TRBJ2-3
CDR3 protein: CASSLESGLREDTQYF
CDR3 DNA: TGCGCCAGCAGCTTGGAATCGGGACTTAGGGAGGATACGCAGTATTTT

CDR3 length: 16
V gene: TRBV10-3
clone size: few
D gene: TRBD2
J gene: TRBJ2-5
CDR3 protein: CAISEASGGAGRPQYF
CDR3 DNA: TGTGCCATCAGTGAGGCGAGCGGGGGGGCAGGAAGGCCCCAGTACTTC

CDR3 length: 15
V gene: TRBV5-5
clone size: NA
D gene: NA
J gene: TRBJ2-1
CDR3 protein: CASSLEQGTYNEQFF
CDR3 DNA: TGTGCCAGCAGCTTGGAGCAGGGTACCTACAATGAGCAGTTCTTC

CDR3 length: 16
V gene: TRBV19
clone size: NA
D gene: NA
J gene: TRBJ1-2
CDR3 protein: CASSIEGRPSRYGYTF
CDR3 DNA: TGTGCCAGTAGTATAGAAGGGAGGCCCAGTCGCTATGGCTACACCTTC

CDR3 length: 12
V gene: TRBV5-1
clone size: NA
D gene: NA
J gene: TRBJ2-5
CDR3 protein: CASSLFEETQYF
CDR3 DNA: TGCGCCAGCAGCTTATTTGAGGAGACCCAGTACTTC

CDR3 length: 11
V gene: TRBV28
clone size: once
D gene: NA
J gene: TRBJ1-2
CDR3 protein: CASSPDYGYTF
CDR3 DNA: TGTGCCAGCAGTCCCGACTATGGCTACACCTTC

CDR3 length: 13
V gene: TRBV29-1
clone size: NA
D gene: TRBD1
J gene: TRBJ2-7
CDR3 protein: CSVEDRRTYEQYF
CDR3 DNA: TGCAGCGTTGAGGACAGGAGAACCTACGAGCAGTACTTC

CDR3 length: 15
V gene: TRBV6-5
clone size: NA
D gene: NA
J gene: TRBJ1-5
CDR3 protein: CASSHKRGSNQPQHF
CDR3 DNA: TGTGCCAGCAGTCATAAGAGGGGGAGCAATCAGCCCCAGCATTTT

CDR3 length: 15
V gene: TRBV27
clone size: NA
D gene: TRBD2
J gene: TRBJ2-3
CDR3 protein: CASIPGTSSTDTQYF
CDR3 DNA: TGTGCCAGCATCCCCGGGACTAGCAGCACAGATACGCAGTATTTT

CDR3 length: 11
V gene: TRBV2
clone size: NA
D gene: NA
J gene: TRBJ2-5
CDR3 protein: CASSETVTQYF
CDR3 DNA: TGTGCCAGCAGTGAAACGGTTACCCAGTACTTC

CDR3 length: 15
V gene: TRBV27
clone size: NA
D gene: NA
J gene: TRBJ2-3
CDR3 protein: CASSRLGEFTDTQYF
CDR3 DNA: TGTGCCAGCAGCCGACTAGGGGAATTCACAGATACGCAGTATTTT

CDR3 length: 16
V gene: TRBV5-1
clone size: NA
D gene: TRBD2
J gene: TRBJ2-1
CDR3 protein: CASRRTSGGTYNEQFF
CDR3 DNA: TGCGCCAGCAGAAGGACTAGCGGGGGTACCTACAATGAGCAGTTCTTC

CDR3 length: 14
V gene: TRBV9
clone size: NA
D gene: NA
J gene: TRBJ1-5
CDR3 protein: CASSGGGGGQPQHF
CDR3 DNA: TGTGCCAGCAGCGGGGGAGGGGGGGGACAGCCCCAGCATTTT

CDR3 length: 15
V gene: TRBV19
clone size: NA
D gene: TRBD1
J gene: TRBJ1-1
CDR3 protein: CASSIGTGAPTEAFF
CDR3 DNA: TGTGCCAGTAGTATCGGGACAGGGGCCCCAACTGAAGCTTTCTTT

CDR3 length: 14
V gene: TRBV7-2
clone size: few
D gene: TRBD2
J gene: TRBJ2-7
CDR3 protein: CASSLGGATYEQYF
CDR3 DNA: TGTGCCAGCAGCTTGGGAGGGGCCACCTACGAGCAGTACTTC

CDR3 length: 14
V gene: TRBV7-6
clone size: NA
D gene: TRBD2
J gene: TRBJ2-2
CDR3 protein: CASGLAGNTGELFF
CDR3 DNA: TGTGCCAGCGGACTAGCGGGGAACACCGGGGAGCTGTTTTTT

CDR3 length: 15
V gene: TRBV15
clone size: NA
D gene: NA
J gene: TRBJ2-5
CDR3 protein: CATSNKKEVLGTQYF
CDR3 DNA: TGTGCCACCAGCAATAAAAAGGAGGTTCTCGGGACCCAGTACTTC

CDR3 length: 15
V gene: TRBV10-3
clone size: NA
D gene: TRBD2
J gene: TRBJ2-5
CDR3 protein: CATGTSGNLQETQYF
CDR3 DNA: TGTGCCACCGGGACTAGCGGTAATCTACAAGAGACCCAGTACTTC

CDR3 length: 15
V gene: TRBV9
clone size: NA
D gene: TRBD2
J gene: TRBJ2-3
CDR3 protein: CASSVVSGAGDTQYF
CDR3 DNA: TGTGCCAGCAGCGTAGTTAGCGGGGCCGGGGATACGCAGTATTTT

CDR3 length: 19
V gene: TRBV9
clone size: NA
D gene: TRBD2
J gene: TRBJ2-5
CDR3 protein: CASSVPGLAGGQESETQYF
CDR3 DNA: TGTGCCAGCAGCGTACCGGGACTAGCGGGGGGGCAGGAGTCGGAGACCCAGTACTTC

CDR3 length: 16
V gene: TRBV11-2
clone size: NA
D gene: TRBD1
J gene: TRBJ2-2
CDR3 protein: CASSLGDRDGTGELFF
CDR3 DNA: TGTGCCAGCAGCTTAGGGGACAGGGATGGGACCGGGGAGCTGTTTTTT

CDR3 length: 14
V gene: TRBV13
clone size: NA
D gene: TRBD2
J gene: TRBJ2-3
CDR3 protein: CASRGGGVGDTQYF
CDR3 DNA: TGTGCCAGCCGCGGCGGGGGGGTTGGAGATACGCAGTATTTT

CDR3 length: 16
V gene: TRBV7-2
clone size: NA
D gene: TRBD2
J gene: TRBJ2-1
CDR3 protein: CASSVVSGGALSEQFF
CDR3 DNA: TGTGCCAGCAGCGTAGTTAGCGGGGGGGCTTTGAGTGAGCAGTTCTTC

CDR3 length: 13
V gene: TRBV7-9
clone size: NA
D gene: TRBD1
J gene: TRBJ1-1
CDR3 protein: CASSRGQINEAFF
CDR3 DNA: TGTGCCAGCAGCAGGGGACAGATAAACGAAGCTTTCTTT

CDR3 length: 17
V gene: TRBV5-1
clone size: NA
D gene: TRBD2
J gene: TRBJ2-1
CDR3 protein: CASSLMASGGAIGEQFF
CDR3 DNA: TGCGCCAGCAGCTTGATGGCTAGCGGGGGGGCCATCGGAGAGCAGTTCTTC

CDR3 length: 17
V gene: TRBV4-3
clone size: NA
D gene: NA
J gene: TRBJ2-6
CDR3 protein: CASSQDLSDYGANVLTF
CDR3 DNA: TGCGCCAGCAGCCAAGATCTATCCGATTATGGGGCCAACGTCCTGACTTTC

CDR3 length: 17
V gene: TRBV27
clone size: NA
D gene: NA
J gene: TRBJ1-5
CDR3 protein: CASSPRAGDNSNQPQHF
CDR3 DNA: TGTGCCAGCAGTCCCCGCGCAGGGGATAATAGCAATCAGCCCCAGCATTTT

CDR3 length: 14
V gene: TRBV15
clone size: NA
D gene: NA
J gene: TRBJ1-2
CDR3 protein: CATSRAGVGYGYTF
CDR3 DNA: TGTGCCACCAGCAGAGCCGGGGTGGGGTATGGCTACACCTTC

CDR3 length: 18
V gene: TRBV7-6
clone size: NA
D gene: TRBD2
J gene: TRBJ2-1
CDR3 protein: CASSHPRTSGGALNEQFF
CDR3 DNA: TGTGCCAGCAGTCACCCCCGGACTAGCGGGGGGGCCCTCAATGAGCAGTTCTTC

CDR3 length: 14
V gene: TRBV27
clone size: NA
D gene: NA
J gene: TRBJ1-1
CDR3 protein: CASSLGGRVTEAFF
CDR3 DNA: TGTGCCAGCAGTTTGGGGGGGCGCGTCACTGAAGCTTTCTTT

CDR3 length: 14
V gene: TRBV6-5
clone size: NA
D gene: NA
J gene: TRBJ1-1
CDR3 protein: CASRPPYRDTEAFF
CDR3 DNA: TGTGCCAGCAGGCCCCCCTACAGGGACACTGAAGCTTTCTTT

CDR3 length: 17
V gene: TRBV27
clone size: NA
D gene: TRBD2
J gene: TRBJ2-3
CDR3 protein: CASSLLLSGGGTDTQYF
CDR3 DNA: TGTGCCAGCAGTCTCCTGCTTAGCGGGGGCGGGACAGATACGCAGTATTTT

CDR3 length: 17
V gene: TRBV27
clone size: NA
D gene: NA
J gene: TRBJ1-5
CDR3 protein: CASSLLSTGVSNQPQHF
CDR3 DNA: TGTGCCAGCAGTTTATTAAGCACAGGTGTAAGCAATCAGCCCCAGCATTTT

CDR3 length: 15
V gene: TRBV28
clone size: NA
D gene: TRBD1
J gene: TRBJ2-3
CDR3 protein: CASRTAGTGDHTQYF
CDR3 DNA: TGTGCCAGCAGGACGGCAGGGACAGGGGATCATACGCAGTATTTT

CDR3 length: 16
V gene: TRBV4-3
clone size: NA
D gene: NA
J gene: TRBJ1-2
CDR3 protein: CASSQVSYRENYGYTF
CDR3 DNA: TGCGCCAGCAGCCAAGTTTCATACAGGGAAAACTATGGCTACACCTTC

CDR3 length: 17
V gene: TRBV21-1
clone size: NA
D gene: NA
J gene: TRBJ1-1
CDR3 protein: CASSNQGALTMNTEAFF
CDR3 DNA: TGTGCCAGCAGCAACCAGGGGGCTCTTACCATGAACACTGAAGCTTTCTTT

CDR3 length: 16
V gene: TRBV4-1
clone size: NA
D gene: NA
J gene: TRBJ2-1
CDR3 protein: CASSQVERYPANEQFF
CDR3 DNA: TGCGCCAGCAGCCAAGTTGAGCGTTACCCAGCAAATGAGCAGTTCTTC

CDR3 length: 14
V gene: TRBV9
clone size: few
D gene: NA
J gene: TRBJ2-7
CDR3 protein: CASSVRAGDYEQYF
CDR3 DNA: TGTGCCAGCAGCGTTCGGGCAGGGGACTACGAGCAGTACTTC

CDR3 length: 16
V gene: TRBV4-1
clone size: NA
D gene: NA
J gene: TRBJ2-7
CDR3 protein: CASSQALDRGGEEQYF
CDR3 DNA: TGCGCCAGCAGCCAAGCACTTGACAGGGGAGGGGAAGAGCAGTACTTC

CDR3 length: 14
V gene: TRBV27
clone size: NA
D gene: NA
J gene: TRBJ2-2
CDR3 protein: CASSPSSGTGELFF
CDR3 DNA: TGTGCCAGCAGTCCTTCCTCCGGGACCGGGGAGCTGTTTTTT

CDR3 length: 14
V gene: TRBV27
clone size: NA
D gene: NA
J gene: TRBJ2-7
CDR3 protein: CASSARVLSYEQYF
CDR3 DNA: TGTGCCAGCAGTGCGCGGGTTCTCTCCTACGAGCAGTACTTC

CDR3 length: 17
V gene: TRBV9
clone size: NA
D gene: TRBD2
J gene: TRBJ2-2
CDR3 protein: CASSSPRGGMNTGELFF
CDR3 DNA: TGTGCCAGCAGCTCCCCACGCGGGGGGATGAACACCGGGGAGCTGTTTTTT

CDR3 length: 17
V gene: TRBV5-4
clone size: NA
D gene: NA
J gene: TRBJ2-2
CDR3 protein: CASSLYDRQANTGELFF
CDR3 DNA: TGTGCCAGCAGCTTATATGACAGGCAAGCGAACACCGGGGAGCTGTTTTTT

CDR3 length: 15
V gene: TRBV5-4
clone size: few
D gene: NA
J gene: TRBJ2-3
CDR3 protein: CASSLADRSTDTQYF
CDR3 DNA: TGTGCCAGCAGCTTGGCGGACAGAAGCACAGATACGCAGTATTTT

CDR3 length: 15
V gene: TRBV7-9
clone size: NA
D gene: NA
J gene: TRBJ1-6
CDR3 protein: CASSSGDRINSPLHF
CDR3 DNA: TGTGCCAGCAGCTCAGGGGACCGGATTAATTCACCCCTCCACTTT